These T cell receptor beta chains were read from a single sample in a study of blood T cell repertoires in COVID-19. Produced via immunoSEQ multiplex PCR; TCRdb's table is partial and in-frame only. The sample consists of approximately 260,000 clones, approximately 78% of them appearing once. Sequenced: peripheral blood. Receptors were obtained from an older woman with active or convalescent COVID-19. Each CDR3 is given without its conserved first and last residue. Not all rows give a size; the values are once, few, many and, for expanded clones, a class.

TRBJ2-1	TRBV9	15	few	ASSPSLAGGPYNEQF
TRBJ2-3	TRBV13	13	-	ASSYSGGATDTQY
TRBJ2-2	TRBV6-1	17	-	ASREPPGLAGGHAGELF
TRBJ2-7	TRBV7-9	9	few	ASSFSYEQY
TRBJ1-3	TRBV7-2	14	-	ASSLRGQGAGNTIY
TRBJ2-1	TRBV7-3	11	few	ASSHDRANEQF
TRBJ2-7	TRBV5-1	12	-	ASTETGGAYEQY
TRBJ1-2	TRBV9	12	-	ASSGMTGVGGYT
TRBJ2-7	TRBV5-4	12	-	ASSLRTGDYEQY
TRBJ1-1	TRBV12-3/TRBV12-4	11	-	ASSSGQYTEAF
TRBJ2-3	TRBV6-5	12	-	ASSWSTRTDTQY
TRBJ2-7	TRBV29-1	11	-	SVAGTGGSEQY
TRBJ1-5	TRBV15	15	-	ATSRDYSRGRNQPQH
TRBJ2-5	TRBV30	12	-	AWSVLYSGGTQY
TRBJ1-2	TRBV3-1/TRBV3-2	12	-	ASSRADRHYGYT
TRBJ1-5	TRBV6-5	13	-	ASSYSNQGNQPQH
TRBJ2-7	TRBV15	10	-	ATSRPAAEQY
TRBJ1-2	TRBV7-9	13	-	ASSLSVQDNYGYT
TRBJ1-2	TRBV5-1	11	-	ASSRDRGDGYT
TRBJ1-1	TRBV2	12	-	ASTRQGANTEAF
TRBJ1-5	TRBV7-9	13	-	ASSLAGGGNQPQH
TRBJ1-4	TRBV19	11	-	ASSWDRDEKLF
TRBJ2-5	TRBV12-5	14	-	ASARNAGTSAETQY
TRBJ2-1	TRBV6-5	13	few	ASSYGSGSNNEQF
TRBJ1-5	TRBV30	12	-	AWSVPGNNQPQH
TRBJ2-1	TRBV5-1	14	-	ASSPETSGGYNEQF
TRBJ1-5	TRBV6-5	13	-	ASSSLDSSNQPQH
TRBJ2-1	TRBV11-3	13	-	ASSSSGGEYTEQF
TRBJ1-2	TRBV9	10	once	ASSPSGPPYT